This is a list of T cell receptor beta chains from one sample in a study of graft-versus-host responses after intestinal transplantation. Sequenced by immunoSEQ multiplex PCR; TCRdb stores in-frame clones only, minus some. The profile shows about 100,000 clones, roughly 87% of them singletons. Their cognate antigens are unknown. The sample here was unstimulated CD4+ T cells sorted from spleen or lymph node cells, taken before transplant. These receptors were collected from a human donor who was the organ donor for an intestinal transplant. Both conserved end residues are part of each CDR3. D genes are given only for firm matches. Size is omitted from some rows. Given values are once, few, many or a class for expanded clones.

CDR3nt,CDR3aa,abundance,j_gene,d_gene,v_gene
TGTGCCAGCAGACTTAGTGGACAGGGATCCTACGAGCAGTACTTC,CASRLSGQGSYEQYF,-,TRBJ2-7,TRBD1,TRBV27
TGTGCCAGCAGCTTAGTACCGCAGGGGGCGAGCACCGGGGAGCTGTTTTTT,CASSLVPQGASTGELFF,-,TRBJ2-2,TRBD1,TRBV7-7
TGTGCCAGCAGACCGACAGGGGCCAACGTCCTGACTTTC,CASRPTGANVLTF,-,TRBJ2-6,-,TRBV27
TGCGCCAGCAGCCAATCAACCGGGACGCCAAAGGTTGACCAGTACTTC,CASSQSTGTPKVDQYF,-,TRBJ2-5,-,TRBV4-1
TGTGCCAGCAGTTTAGGAACGGGCTCGAAAGTTGGGCAGTACTTC,CASSLGTGSKVGQYF,-,TRBJ2-7,-,TRBV27
TGTGCCTGGTCGATCCCCGGGGCGGGCACCTTC,CAWSIPGAGTF,-,TRBJ1-2,-,TRBV30
TGTGCCAGCAGTGAAGGGTGGGCCGTGAGGAATTCACCCCTCCACTTT,CASSEGWAVRNSPLHF,-,TRBJ1-6,-,TRBV6-1
TGTGCCAGCAGCTTGAGGATCGGTGGGAGCTCCTATAATTCACCCCTCCACTTT,CASSLRIGGSSYNSPLHF,-,TRBJ1-6,-,TRBV5-4
TGTGCCTGGACTACAGGGGCATATGGCTACACCTTC,CAWTTGAYGYTF,once,TRBJ1-2,TRBD1,TRBV30
TGTGCCAGCAGTTACTCCGTGGGGGGGGAGCTGTTTTTT,CASSYSVGGELFF,-,TRBJ2-2,-,TRBV6-6
TGTGCCAGCAGCGTAGGGGTGAGTAATTCACCCCTCCACTTT,CASSVGVSNSPLHF,-,TRBJ1-6,-,TRBV9
TGTGCCAGCAGCCATTTAGGGAGCGGGGTTATTCAAGAGACCCAGTACTTC,CASSHLGSGVIQETQYF,-,TRBJ2-5,TRBD2,TRBV5-4
TGTGCCAGTAGTATCGGGTACACAGATACGCAGTATTTT,CASSIGYTDTQYF,-,TRBJ2-3,-,TRBV19
TGTGCCAGCACGAACCGTGCAGGGATAGCCAAAAACATTCAGTACTTC,CASTNRAGIAKNIQYF,once,TRBJ2-4,-,TRBV27
TGCGCCAGCAGCTGGGACAGCAATCAGCCCCAGCATTTT,CASSWDSNQPQHF,-,TRBJ1-5,-,TRBV5-1
TGTGCCAGCAGCTTAGGCAGGGCCTATGGCTACACCTTC,CASSLGRAYGYTF,-,TRBJ1-2,-,TRBV5-8
TGTGCCAGCAGTCTCGCGCGCGTCCAAGAGACCCAGTACTTC,CASSLARVQETQYF,-,TRBJ2-5,-,TRBV6-5
TGCGCCAGCAGCCCTTGGGACCTCAAAACGGGAGCCTACGAGCAGTACTTC,CASSPWDLKTGAYEQYF,once,TRBJ2-7,-,TRBV5-1
TGTGCCAGCAGCTTGGCCGGGACAGGGGGCCAGCCCCAGCATTTT,CASSLAGTGGQPQHF,-,TRBJ1-5,TRBD1,TRBV5-5
TGCAGCGCTGGGCCAGGGGGAGAGGATCAGCCCCAGCATTTT,CSAGPGGEDQPQHF,-,TRBJ1-5,TRBD1,TRBV29-1
TGTGCCAGCAGTGAGGGGTACTGGCAGCCCCAGCATTTT,CASSEGYWQPQHF,-,TRBJ1-5,-,TRBV6-1
TGTGCCAGCAGTGACCGACCTACAGGCTACGAGCAGTACTTC,CASSDRPTGYEQYF,-,TRBJ2-7,-,TRBV6-5
TGTGCCAGCAGCCCTGGACAGGGGTATTCACCCCTCCACTTT,CASSPGQGYSPLHF,-,TRBJ1-6,TRBD1,TRBV7-2
TGTGCCAGTAGCGAGGGACGGCCGTTGGGAAACACCATATATTTT,CASSEGRPLGNTIYF,medium-sized,TRBJ1-3,-,TRBV19
TGTGCCAGCTCTAACAGGGGTGCTAATGAAAAACTGTTTTTT,CASSNRGANEKLFF,-,TRBJ1-4,TRBD1,TRBV28
TGTGCCAGCAGCTTCGACCCCTCCTACGAGCAGTACTTC,CASSFDPSYEQYF,-,TRBJ2-7,-,TRBV7-2
TGTGCCAGCAGTTCCAACAGGGTCACCCAGTACTTC,CASSSNRVTQYF,-,TRBJ2-5,-,TRBV11-2
TGTGCCAGCAGCTCAGGGCTCTCCCAGCTTTCGCCCCAGCATTTT,CASSSGLSQLSPQHF,-,TRBJ1-5,-,TRBV7-8
TGTGCCACCAGCAGAGATGAGGTTGGGAACGAGCAGTACTTC,CATSRDEVGNEQYF,-,TRBJ2-7,-,TRBV15
TGTGCCAGCAGTCTCCGCCCGGGGACAGGCCGAGGCAATCAGCCCCAGCATTTT,CASSLRPGTGRGNQPQHF,-,TRBJ1-5,TRBD1,TRBV28
TGTGCCAGCAGTTTGGGGCCTCGGGGGAACACCGGGGAGCTGTTTTTT,CASSLGPRGNTGELFF,-,TRBJ2-2,-,TRBV6-5
TGTGCCACCAGCAGAGGCGGAGGCTACAATGAGCAGTTCTTC,CATSRGGGYNEQFF,-,TRBJ2-1,-,TRBV15
TGTGCCAGCACCAATTCCATGTCCCACTCCGAGCAGTACTTC,CASTNSMSHSEQYF,-,TRBJ2-7,-,TRBV9
TGTGCCAGTAGTACGACAGGAGCTACAGATACGCAGTATTTT,CASSTTGATDTQYF,-,TRBJ2-3,-,TRBV19
TGTGCCAGCAGCTTAGTAGGTGCTCCGGGGAATGAGCAGTTCTTC,CASSLVGAPGNEQFF,-,TRBJ2-1,-,TRBV7-2
TGCGCCAGCAGCTTGGCGCCGGACTATGGCTACACCTTC,CASSLAPDYGYTF,-,TRBJ1-2,-,TRBV5-1
TGTGCCAGTAGTACAGGCAACTCTGGGGCCAACGTCCTGACTTTC,CASSTGNSGANVLTF,-,TRBJ2-6,-,TRBV11-1
TGTGCCAGTAGTATTCTCGGGACAGGGTTAGCCAAAAACATTCAGTACTTC,CASSILGTGLAKNIQYF,-,TRBJ2-4,TRBD1,TRBV19
TGTGCCTGGAGTACCCGACAATCGAACACTGAAGCTTTCTTT,CAWSTRQSNTEAFF,-,TRBJ1-1,-,TRBV30
TGTGCCAGCAGCTTAGAACGGCCAGATACGCAGTATTTT,CASSLERPDTQYF,-,TRBJ2-3,-,TRBV7-8
TGTGCCAGCAAGGACGGGGGGCCAGATACGCAGTATTTT,CASKDGGPDTQYF,-,TRBJ2-3,-,TRBV2
TGTGCCAGCAGTCCACCCGCGACAGGGGAAAATTCACCCCTCCACTTT,CASSPPATGENSPLHF,-,TRBJ1-6,TRBD1,TRBV27
TGTGCCGGCCAAAGCTGGGAAGGTGGCTACACCTTC,CAGQSWEGGYTF,-,TRBJ1-2,-,TRBV28
TGTGCCAGCAGTGGGTGGGGGACAGGGGTTGATTCACCCCTCCACTTT,CASSGWGTGVDSPLHF,-,TRBJ1-6,TRBD1,TRBV27
TGTGCCAGCGCGGACAGATCCAGCTCTGGGGCCAACGTCCTGACTTTC,CASADRSSSGANVLTF,-,TRBJ2-6,-,TRBV7-9
TGTGCCACCAGCAGAGTTGGGACCGGGAACACTGAAGCTTTCTTT,CATSRVGTGNTEAFF,-,TRBJ1-1,-,TRBV15
TGTGCCAGCAGTACAATCGACAGGAACAATGGCTACACCTTC,CASSTIDRNNGYTF,-,TRBJ1-2,-,TRBV28
TGTGCCAGCAGCTCAACAGGGGTCGATGGCTACACCTTC,CASSSTGVDGYTF,-,TRBJ1-2,TRBD1,TRBV7-8
TGTGCCAGCAGTGGGGGGACAGGTCCCAACTATGGCTACACCTTC,CASSGGTGPNYGYTF,-,TRBJ1-2,TRBD1,TRBV25-1
TGTGCCATCAGTGAGTCTGGGACTAGCGGGGACTACGAGCAGTACTTC,CAISESGTSGDYEQYF,-,TRBJ2-7,TRBD2,TRBV10-3
TGCGCCAGCAGCCTCAGGGAGAACATTCAGTACTTC,CASSLRENIQYF,-,TRBJ2-4,-,TRBV10-2
TGCGCCAGCAGCTCCCCAAAACCCGGGACTAGCGGCCCGAGCTCCTACAATGAGCAGTTCTTC,CASSSPKPGTSGPSSYNEQFF,-,TRBJ2-1,TRBD2,TRBV5-1
TGTGCCAGCAGTGGAATGGGGCACTACGAGCAGTACTTC,CASSGMGHYEQYF,-,TRBJ2-7,-,TRBV2
TGTGCCAGCAGCGCCAACAGGGGACAGAACACTGAAGCTTTCTTT,CASSANRGQNTEAFF,-,TRBJ1-1,TRBD1,TRBV11-2
TGTGCCAGCTCACCACCCTCGGAGCCCTCCTACGAGCAGTACTTC,CASSPPSEPSYEQYF,few,TRBJ2-7,-,TRBV18
TGTGCCAGCAGCCTCTTCGGGCCCTCTGGAAACACCATATATTTT,CASSLFGPSGNTIYF,-,TRBJ1-3,-,TRBV5-6
TGTGCCAGTAGTTCGATTGGCAATCAGCCCCAGCATTTT,CASSSIGNQPQHF,-,TRBJ1-5,-,TRBV19
TGTGCCAGTAGTAGCCAGCCCAGTTACGAGCAGTACTTC,CASSSQPSYEQYF,-,TRBJ2-7,-,TRBV19
TGTGCCAGCAGCTTAGACAGGGGAAACTACAATGAGCAGTTCTTC,CASSLDRGNYNEQFF,-,TRBJ2-1,TRBD1,TRBV7-2
TGTGCCAGCAGCGTAGCTTCAAGGGGGCCAAATGGCTACACCTTC,CASSVASRGPNGYTF,once,TRBJ1-2,TRBD1,TRBV9